This T cell receptor (beta chain) was observed in a study of a mutant IDH1 vaccine in newly diagnosed glioma. On the study more broadly: Vaccine administration was initiated 4-6 weeks following radiotherapy alone, or with temozolomide cycles. Of the patients given treatment, around 60% were male and 37.5% were female, and a mean age of around 41 years was recorded. Previous treatment comprised radiotherapy, temozolomide, or both, mostly both.

Sequenced by immunoSEQ multiplex PCR; TCRdb stores in-frame clones only, minus some. The sample contains around 30,000 clones, roughly 89% of which appear only once. As to time point: week 47, end of study. Each dose delivered 300 ug of mutant IDH1 20-mer peptide subcutaneously with imiquimod. Astrocytomas that were new, WHO grade 3 or 4, IDH1-mutant and ATRX-lost were present in the donors. The ends lost 5 bases at V and 2 bases at J; junction bases unmatched: 8. The CDR3 extends over 16 amino acids. CDR1 SGHTA and CDR2 FQGNSA come from the germline V gene. With regard to this clone: Its cognate antigen is unknown.

V and J are TRBV7-2 and TRBJ2-1; TRBD1 matches at 8 bases. The sequence came from a woman under 40 with glioma. The sample was PBMCs, taken from a glioma patient whose treatment included an IDH1 peptide vaccine. This CDR3 reads CASSVPTGGPYNEQFF. CDR3 in DNA: TGTGCCAGCAGCGTACCTACAGGGGGGCCCTACAATGAGCAGTTCTTC.